The following is a T cell receptor (beta chain) sequence with its context. There are 16 residues in the CDR3. V gave up 5 bases and J gave up 5 bases; unmatched junction bases: 14. Germline CDR1 and CDR2: MDHEN and SYDVKM. The entry originates in a study of blood T cell repertoires in COVID-19. Study-wide background: Acute-phase and convalescent COVID-19 samples originated in the United States, Italy and Spain. T cells, B-cell-depleted T cells, or PBMCs provided the cDNA or gDNA that served as material.

Per the authors' pipeline: Amplifying reference gene primers gave estimates of nucleated cell counts. Only in-frame clones appear in the TCRdb table, and some are missing; sequencing was by immunoSEQ multiplex PCR. V, J and clone size are those of that table, while D and trimming were read from the DNA. The sample gives around 85,000 clones, around 90% of which show up once; around 4.5% is in the top ten. The sample taken for sequencing was peripheral blood. The chain carries TRBV28 and TRBJ2-7, with 8 bases lining up with TRBD2. This TCR was sampled from a woman older than 75 with active or convalescent COVID-19. CDR3 amino acids: CASSPLGSGSHHEQYF. CDR3 nucleotide sequence: TGTGCCAGCAGTCCCCTGGGCAGCGGGAGTCACCACGAGCAGTACTTC.